Listed below are T cell receptor beta chains from one sample, sequenced in a study of blood T cell repertoires in COVID-19. TCRdb keeps only in-frame clones here, not all; method: immunoSEQ multiplex PCR. There are 30,000 to 50,000 clones in the sample; around 95% occur only once, and 3.5% to 5% lies in the top ten. Sequencing was performed on peripheral blood. Receptors originate from a human donor with active COVID-19. The donor label of this sample is uncertain. The CDR3 runs from the conserved cysteine through the conserved F or W.

v_call	j_call	cdr3_aa
TRBV5-5	TRBJ2-4	CASSAGQHLAKNIQYF
TRBV25-1	TRBJ2-3	CASSDLPGTDTQYF
TRBV5-4	TRBJ2-7	CASSAGQGYEQYF
TRBV7-8	TRBJ2-1	CASSLSGQGINEQFF
TRBV19	TRBJ1-1	CASSTDSMNTEAFF
TRBV11-2	TRBJ2-7	CASSLDRGDTYEQYF
TRBV5-4	TRBJ1-6	CASSLELATYNSPLHF
TRBV7-9	TRBJ1-2	CASRWGQGDGYTF
TRBV7-9	TRBJ2-7	CASSLGDSNYEQYF
TRBV13	TRBJ1-3	CASSLRSSGNTIYF
TRBV7-8	TRBJ2-1	CASSFSGLEFF
TRBV4-1	TRBJ2-2	CASSQAGGNTGELFF
TRBV5-8	TRBJ2-7	CASSSPYRGRVYEQYF
TRBV6-5	TRBJ1-2	CASSQPGQGSYGYTF
TRBV2	TRBJ1-2	CASSEKGWSYGYTF
TRBV27	TRBJ2-7	CASSLEEGRGEQYF
TRBV4-1	TRBJ2-2	CASTMNRAGGGELFF
TRBV7-7	TRBJ2-3	CASSQAGVTDTQYF
TRBV28	TRBJ1-4	CASSLGRPNEKLFF
TRBV3-1/TRBV3-2	TRBJ1-6	CASSLDSNNSPLHF
TRBV6-5	TRBJ2-5	CASKDGQTEGETQYF
TRBV7-2	TRBJ1-4	CASSPGTGGSRTNEKLFF